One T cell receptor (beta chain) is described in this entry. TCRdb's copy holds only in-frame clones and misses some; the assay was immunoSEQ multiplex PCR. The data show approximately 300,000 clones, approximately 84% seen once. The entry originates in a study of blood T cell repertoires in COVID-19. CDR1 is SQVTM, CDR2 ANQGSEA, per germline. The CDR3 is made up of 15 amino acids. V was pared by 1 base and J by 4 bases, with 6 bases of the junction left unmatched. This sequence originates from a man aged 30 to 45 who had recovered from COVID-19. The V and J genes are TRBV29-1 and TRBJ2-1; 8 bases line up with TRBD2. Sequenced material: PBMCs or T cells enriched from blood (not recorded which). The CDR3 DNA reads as TGCAGCGTTGAAGCGGGGGGGGGCGCGTACAATGAGCAGTTCTTC. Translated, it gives CSVEAGGGAYNEQFF.